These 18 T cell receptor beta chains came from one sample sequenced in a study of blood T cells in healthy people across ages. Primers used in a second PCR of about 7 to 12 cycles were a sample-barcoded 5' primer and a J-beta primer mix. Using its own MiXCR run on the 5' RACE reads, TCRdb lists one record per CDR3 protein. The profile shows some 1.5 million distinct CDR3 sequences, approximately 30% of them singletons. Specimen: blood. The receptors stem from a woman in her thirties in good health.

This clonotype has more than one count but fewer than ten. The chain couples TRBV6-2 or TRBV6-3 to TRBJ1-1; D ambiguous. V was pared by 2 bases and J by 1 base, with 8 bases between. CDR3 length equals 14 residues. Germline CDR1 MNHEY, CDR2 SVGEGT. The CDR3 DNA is TGTGCCAGCAGTTACAGGCAGAAGAACACTGAAGCTTTCTTT. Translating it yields CASSYRQKNTEAFF.

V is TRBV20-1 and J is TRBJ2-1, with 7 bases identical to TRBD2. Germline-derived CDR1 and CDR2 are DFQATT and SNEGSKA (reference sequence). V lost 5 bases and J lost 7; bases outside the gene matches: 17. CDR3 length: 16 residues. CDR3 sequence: CSAADTEGLTKNEQFF. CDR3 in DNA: TGCAGTGCTGCTGATACGGAGGGACTAACCAAAAATGAGCAGTTCTTC.

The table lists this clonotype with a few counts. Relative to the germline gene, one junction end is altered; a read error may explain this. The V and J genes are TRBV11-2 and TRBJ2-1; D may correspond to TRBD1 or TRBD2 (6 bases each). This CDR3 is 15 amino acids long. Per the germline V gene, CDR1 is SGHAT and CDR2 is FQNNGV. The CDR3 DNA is TGTGCTAGCAGCTTAGTCACAGGGACTTACAATGAGCAGTTCTTC. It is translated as CASSLVTGTYNEQFF.

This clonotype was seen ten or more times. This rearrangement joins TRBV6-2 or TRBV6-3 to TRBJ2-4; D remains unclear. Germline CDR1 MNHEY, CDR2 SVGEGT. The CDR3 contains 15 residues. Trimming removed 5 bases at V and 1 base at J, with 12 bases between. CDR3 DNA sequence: TGTGCCAGCAGTGGATCTCTTCCGGCCAAAAACATTCAGTACTTC. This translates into CASSGSLPAKNIQYF.

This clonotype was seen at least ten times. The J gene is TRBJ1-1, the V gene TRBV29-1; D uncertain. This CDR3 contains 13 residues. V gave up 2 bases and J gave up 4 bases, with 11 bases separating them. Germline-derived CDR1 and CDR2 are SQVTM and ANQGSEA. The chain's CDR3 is CSVEKAASTEAFF. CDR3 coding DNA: TGCAGCGTTGAAAAGGCAGCCTCCACTGAAGCTTTCTTT.

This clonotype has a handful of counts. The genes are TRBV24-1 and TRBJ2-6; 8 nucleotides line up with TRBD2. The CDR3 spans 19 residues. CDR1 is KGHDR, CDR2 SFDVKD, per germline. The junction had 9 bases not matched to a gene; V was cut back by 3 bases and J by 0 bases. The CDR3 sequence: CATSDPPGGTGSGANVLTF. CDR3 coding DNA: TGTGCCACCAGTGATCCGCCGGGGGGGACGGGCTCTGGGGCCAACGTCCTGACTTTC.

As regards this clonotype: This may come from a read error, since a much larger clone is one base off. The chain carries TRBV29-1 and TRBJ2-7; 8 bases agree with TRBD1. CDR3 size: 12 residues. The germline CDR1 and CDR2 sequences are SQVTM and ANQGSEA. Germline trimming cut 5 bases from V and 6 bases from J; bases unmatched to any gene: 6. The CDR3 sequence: CSVKTGACEQYF. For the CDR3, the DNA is TGCAGCGTTAAGACAGGGGCCTGCGAGCAGTACTTC.

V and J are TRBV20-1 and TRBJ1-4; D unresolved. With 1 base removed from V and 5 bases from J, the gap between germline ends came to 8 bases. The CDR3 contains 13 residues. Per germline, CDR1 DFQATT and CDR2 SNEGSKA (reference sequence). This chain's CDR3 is CSARGNGNEKLFF. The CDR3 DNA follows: TGCAGTGCTAGAGGGAACGGGAATGAAAAACTGTTTTTT.

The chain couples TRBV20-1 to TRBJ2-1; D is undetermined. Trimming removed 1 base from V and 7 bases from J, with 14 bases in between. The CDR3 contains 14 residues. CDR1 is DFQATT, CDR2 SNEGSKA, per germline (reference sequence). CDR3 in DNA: TGCAGTGCTAGAGGTAATTCTCTTCGGAATGAGCAGTTCTTC. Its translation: CSARGNSLRNEQFF.

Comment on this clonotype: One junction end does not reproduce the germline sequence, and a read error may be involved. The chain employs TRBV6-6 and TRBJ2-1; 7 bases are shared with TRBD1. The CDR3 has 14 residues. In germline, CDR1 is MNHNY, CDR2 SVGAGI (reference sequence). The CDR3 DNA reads TGTGTCAGCACTCCGGGACAGACCTACAATGAGCAGTTCTTC. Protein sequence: CVSTPGQTYNEQFF.

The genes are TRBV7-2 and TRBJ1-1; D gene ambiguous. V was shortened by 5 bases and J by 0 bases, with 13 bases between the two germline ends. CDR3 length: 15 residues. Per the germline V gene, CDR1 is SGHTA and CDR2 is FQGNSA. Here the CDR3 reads CASSERRRVNTEAFF. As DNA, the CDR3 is TGTGCCAGCAGCGAAAGACGGAGGGTGAACACTGAAGCTTTCTTT.

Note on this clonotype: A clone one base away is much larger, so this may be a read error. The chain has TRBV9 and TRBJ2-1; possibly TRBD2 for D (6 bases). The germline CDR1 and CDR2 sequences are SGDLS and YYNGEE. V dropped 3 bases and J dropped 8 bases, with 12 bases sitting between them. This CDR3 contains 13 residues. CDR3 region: CASSGGWGDEQFF. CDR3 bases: TGTGCCAGCAGCGGGGGCTGGGGGGATGAGCAGTTCTTC. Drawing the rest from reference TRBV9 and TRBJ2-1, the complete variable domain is DSGVTQTPKHLITATGQRVTLRCSPRSGDLSVYWYQQSLDQGLQFLIQYYNGEERAKGNILERFSAQQFPDLHSELNLSSLELGDSALYFCASSGGWGDEQFFGPGTRLTVL.

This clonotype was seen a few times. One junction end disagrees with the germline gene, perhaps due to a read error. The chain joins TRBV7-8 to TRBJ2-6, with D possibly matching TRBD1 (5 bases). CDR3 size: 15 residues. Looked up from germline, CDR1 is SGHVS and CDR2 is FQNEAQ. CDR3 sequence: CASSLVVSGANFLTF. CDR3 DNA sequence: TGTGCCAGCAGCTTAGTTGTCTCTGGGGCCAACTTCCTGACTTTC.

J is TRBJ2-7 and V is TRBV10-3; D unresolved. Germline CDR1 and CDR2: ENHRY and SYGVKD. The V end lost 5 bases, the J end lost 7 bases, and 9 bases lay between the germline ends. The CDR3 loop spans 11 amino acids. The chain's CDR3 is CAISKRSEQYF. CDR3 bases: TGTGCCATCAGTAAACGGTCAGAGCAGTACTTC.

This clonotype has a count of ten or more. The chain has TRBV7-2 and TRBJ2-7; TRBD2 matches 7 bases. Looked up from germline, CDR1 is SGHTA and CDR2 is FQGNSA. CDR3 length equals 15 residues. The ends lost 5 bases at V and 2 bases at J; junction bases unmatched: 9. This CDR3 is CASSPTRTSAYEQYF. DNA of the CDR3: TGTGCCAGCAGCCCCACTCGAACTAGCGCCTACGAGCAGTACTTC. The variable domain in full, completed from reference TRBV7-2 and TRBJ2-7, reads GAGVSQSPSNKVTEKGKDVELRCDPISGHTALYWYRQSLGQGLEFLIYFQGNSAPDKSGLPSDRFSAERTGGSVSTLTIQRTQQEDSAVYLCASSPTRTSAYEQYFGPGTRLTVT.

CDR3 nucleotide sequence: TGTGCCAGCAGCTTGAGGGGATCAGGCCAGCATTTT. Amino acids: CASSLRGSGQHF. This sequence joins TRBV5-6 and TRBJ1-5; a weak D match, TRBD1 (5 bases). The germline gives CDR1 SGHDT, CDR2 YYEEEE. There are 12 residues in the CDR3. Trimming left V 1 base short and J 12 bases short, with 11 bases between.

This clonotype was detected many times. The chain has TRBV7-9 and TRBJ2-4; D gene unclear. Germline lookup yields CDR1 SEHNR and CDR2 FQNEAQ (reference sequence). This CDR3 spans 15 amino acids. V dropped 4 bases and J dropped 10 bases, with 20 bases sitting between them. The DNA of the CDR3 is TGTGCCAGCAGCTCCACTCCAAGCCCGCCCGAGATTCAGTACTTC. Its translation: CASSSTPSPPEIQYF.

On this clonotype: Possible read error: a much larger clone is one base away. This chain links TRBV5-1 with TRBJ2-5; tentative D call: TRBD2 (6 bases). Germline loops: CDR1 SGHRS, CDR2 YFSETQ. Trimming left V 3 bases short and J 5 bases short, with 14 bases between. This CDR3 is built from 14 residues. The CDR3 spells CASSSIPAGETQYF. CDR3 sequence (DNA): TGCGCCAGCAGCTCGATCCCAGCGGGCGAGACCCAGTACTTC.